The 30 T cell receptor beta chains in this list originate from one sample, sequenced in a study of blood T cell repertoires in COVID-19. The table came from immunoSEQ multiplex PCR; TCRdb's copy has only in-frame clones and leaves some out. In the table there are 280,000 or so clones, around nine tenths of which are singletons. Sequencing input: PBMCs or T cells enriched from blood (not recorded which). These receptors all come from a woman aged 45-65 years who had been exposed to COVID-19.

This clone was detected only once. The chain links TRBV5-1 to TRBJ2-7; TRBD1 agrees at 8 bases. There are 14 residues in the CDR3. V was clipped by 4 bases and J by 3 bases; unmatched bases: 6. Germline V gives CDR1 SGHRS, CDR2 YFSETQ. The CDR3 nucleotides are TGCGCCAGCAGCCCCGGGACAGGAGACTACGAGCAGTACTTC. It codes for CASSPGTGDYEQYF.

A single count supports this clone. The chain is built from TRBV7-9 and TRBJ1-2; D may be TRBD1 (6 bases). This CDR3 contains 14 residues. Germline CDR1 reads SEHNR; CDR2 reads FQNEAQ (reference sequence). Trimming left V 5 bases short and J 2 bases short, with 12 bases between. CDR3 coding DNA: TGTGCCAGCAGCGAAGCTAGGGGGAACTATGGCTACACCTTC. Translation: CASSEARGNYGYTF. Supplemented by reference TRBV7-9 and TRBJ1-2, the full variable domain reads DTGVSQNPRHKITKRGQNVTFRCDPISEHNRLYWYRQTLGQGPEFLTYFQNEAQLEKSRLLSDRFSAERPKGSFSTLEIQRTEQGDSAMYLCASSEARGNYGYTFGSGTRLTVV.

V usage is TRBV10-3 and J usage is TRBJ2-7, with D unresolved. The V end lost 6 bases, the J end lost 5 bases, and 11 bases lay between the germline ends. Germline CDR1 is ENHRY and CDR2 is SYGVKD. The CDR3 totals 12 residues. This chain's CDR3 is CAISSPRDEQYF. In nucleotides, the CDR3 is TGTGCCATCAGCTCACCCCGGGACGAGCAGTACTTC.

The CDR3 region is CARSRTDIYNSPLHF. CDR3 sequence (DNA): TGTGCCAGAAGTAGGACAGACATCTATAATTCACCCCTCCACTTT. V and J are TRBV2 and TRBJ1-6; perhaps TRBD1 as D (6 bases). This CDR3 comprises 15 residues. Germline CDR1 SNHLY, CDR2 FYNNEI. V lost 9 bases to trimming and J lost 3 bases, with 15 bases between them.

This chain connects TRBV2 to TRBJ1-1; 7 positions match TRBD1. Germline loops: CDR1 SNHLY, CDR2 FYNNEI. J gave up 1 base and V 8 bases, and 4 bases lay outside the gene matches. The CDR3 is made up of 13 amino acids. CDR3 protein: CASSYRGNTEAFF. The CDR3 DNA follows: TGTGCCAGCTCCTACAGGGGGAACACTGAAGCTTTCTTT.

The chain couples TRBV5-1 to TRBJ2-7, with unresolved D. This CDR3 has 12 residues. The germline V gene encodes CDR1 SGHRS and CDR2 YFSETQ. Trimming removed 4 bases from V and 6 bases from J, with 11 bases in between. CDR3 bases: TGCGCCAGCAGCGGTGGGCAAACCGAGCAGTACTTC. This sequence encodes CASSGGQTEQYF. Using reference TRBV5-1 and TRBJ2-7 for the parts outside the CDR3, the full variable domain is KAGVTQTPRYLIKTRGQQVTLSCSPISGHRSVSWYQQTPGQGLQFLFEYFSETQRNKGNFPGRFSGRQFSNSRSEMNVSTLELGDSALYLCASSGGQTEQYFGPGTRLTVT.

The rearrangement joins TRBV11-2 to TRBJ1-3; weak D call: TRBD1 (5 bases). The CDR3 runs 17 residues. Trimming took 4 bases from V and 4 from J, leaving 20 bases between them. Germline CDR1 reads SGHAT; CDR2 reads FQNNGV. The CDR3 DNA is TGTGCCAGCAGCTCCCGGAGTCGTCAGGGCGAAGGAAACACCATATATTTT. Translating it yields CASSSRSRQGEGNTIYF. Based on the CDR3 plus reference TRBV11-2 and TRBJ1-3, the full variable domain is EAGVAQSPRYKIIEKRQSVAFWCNPISGHATLYWYQQILGQGPKLLIQFQNNGVVDDSQLPKDRFSAERLKGVDSTLKIQPAKLEDSAVYLCASSSRSRQGEGNTIYFGEGSWLTVV.

This clone has just a few counts. The V call is TRBV30, the J call TRBJ1-3, with 9 positions matching TRBD1. This CDR3 is built from 15 residues. V trimming: 3 bases; J trimming: 1 base; junction bases outside the gene matches: 4. Germline CDR1 is GTSNPN and CDR2 is SVGIG (reference sequence). CDR3 nucleotides: TGTGCCTGGAGAGGTGGGACAGGGTCTGGAAACACCATATATTTT. Translating gives CAWRGGTGSGNTIYF.

This rearrangement joins TRBV19 to TRBJ1-5; TRBD1 agrees at 7 bases. V dropped 1 base and J dropped 5; count of bases not matched to a gene: 5. The CDR3 length is 15 residues. The germline V gene encodes CDR1 LNHDA and CDR2 SQIVND (reference sequence). CDR3 bases: TGTGCCAGTAGTATAGTCGCAGGGGGGCATCAGCCCCAGCATTTT. Protein product: CASSIVAGGHQPQHF.

The chain links TRBV5-1 to TRBJ2-7, with D possibly being TRBD1 (5 bases). Germline V gives CDR1 SGHRS, CDR2 YFSETQ. This CDR3 contains 13 residues. With 4 bases removed from V and 0 bases from J, the gap between germline ends came to 8 bases. The CDR3 loop reads CASSERGSYEQYF. DNA of the CDR3: TGCGCCAGCAGCGAAAGGGGCTCCTACGAGCAGTACTTC.

This clone was seen only once. V and J are TRBV6-5 and TRBJ1-1, with 7 bases aligning to TRBD1. Trimming took 6 bases from V and 2 from J; bases not matched to a gene: 6. This CDR3 has 14 amino acids. From germline, CDR1 is MNHEY and CDR2 SVGAGI. The CDR3 DNA is TGTGCCAGCAGGTGGACAGGAGCCAACACTGAAGCTTTCTTT. Translating gives CASRWTGANTEAFF.

The V gene is TRBV5-1, the J gene TRBJ2-5; perhaps TRBD1 as D (6 bases). Germline values: CDR1 SGHRS, CDR2 YFSETQ. The CDR3 runs to 17 residues. Trimming took off 4 bases at V and 5 bases at J, with 24 bases between the two ends. The CDR3 region has the DNA TGCGCCAGCAGCCACCTGTATCAGGGGCAAGGAGGTGAGACCCAGTACTTC. Protein sequence: CASSHLYQGQGGETQYF.

The chain uses TRBV10-3 and TRBJ1-2; no reliable D call. Trimming removed 9 bases from V and 4 bases from J, with 15 bases in between. Germline V CDR1 and CDR2: ENHRY, SYGVKD. The CDR3 loop spans 13 amino acids. CDR3 protein: CAMSPQVSYGYTF. The CDR3 region has the DNA TGTGCCATGTCTCCTCAGGTGAGCTATGGCTACACCTTC.

The chain employs TRBV2 and TRBJ1-2, with TRBD1 as a possible D gene (5 bases). The CDR3 contains 16 residues. Deletions cut 2 bases from V and 3 bases from J, with 16 bases between. Germline V gene sequence: CDR1 SNHLY, CDR2 FYNNEI. The CDR3 is CASSEPFDRIYYGYTF. The CDR3 nucleotides are TGTGCCAGCAGTGAACCATTCGACAGAATTTACTATGGCTACACCTTC.

This sequence joins TRBV4-1 and TRBJ2-2, with TRBD1 matching 10 bases. The germline gives CDR1 MGHRA, CDR2 YSYEKL. This CDR3 has 15 amino acids. V was pared by 6 bases and J by 8 bases, with 9 bases of the junction left unmatched. This chain's CDR3 is CASRFDRGQTGELFF. The DNA for the CDR3 is TGCGCCAGCAGGTTCGACAGGGGGCAGACAGGGGAGCTGTTTTTT.

The chain uses TRBV19 and TRBJ1-4; 7 positions agree with TRBD1. J gave up 2 bases and V 5 bases, and 17 bases lay outside the gene matches. CDR1 is LNHDA, CDR2 SQIVND, per germline (reference sequence). This CDR3 spans 19 amino acids. The CDR3 here is CASSQDGDRVVATNEKLFF. In nucleotides, the CDR3 is TGTGCCAGTAGTCAGGATGGAGACAGGGTCGTTGCTACTAATGAAAAACTGTTTTTT.

J is TRBJ2-7 and V is TRBV30, with 10 bases aligning to TRBD1. This CDR3 contains 14 residues. V gave up 0 bases and J gave up 9 bases; unmatched junction bases: 8. Germline V gene sequence: CDR1 GTSNPN, CDR2 SVGIG (reference sequence). The CDR3 DNA reads as TGTGCCTGGAGTGTCACGGGACAGGGGATAGGGCAGTACTTC. It is translated as CAWSVTGQGIGQYF. Based on the CDR3 plus reference TRBV30 and TRBJ2-7, the full variable domain is SQTIHQWPATLVQPVGSPLSLECTVEGTSNPNLYWYRQAAGRGLQLLFYSVGIGQISSEVPQNLSASRPQDRQFILSSKKLLLSDSGFYLCAWSVTGQGIGQYFGPGTRLTVT.

V and J are TRBV4-2 and TRBJ2-7; 11 positions match TRBD1. CDR3 length: 15 residues. V was pared by 3 bases and J by 6 bases, with 7 bases of the junction left unmatched. Germline V gene sequence: CDR1 LGHNA, CDR2 YNFKEQ. CDR3 sequence: CASSQAGTGGGEQYF. CDR3 DNA sequence: TGTGCCAGCAGCCAGGCCGGGACAGGGGGAGGCGAGCAGTACTTC.

V and J are TRBV3-1 (or the pseudogene TRBV3-2) and TRBJ1-1; weak D call: TRBD1 (5 bases). CDR3 size: 15 residues. CDR1 and CDR2 from the germline V gene are LGHDT and YNNKEL (reference sequence). V was trimmed by 1 base and J by 5 bases, leaving 14 bases between them. This CDR3 is CASSQVLLGGTEAFF. In DNA, the CDR3 is TGTGCCAGCAGCCAAGTACTTTTGGGGGGAACTGAAGCTTTCTTT.

This clone was counted a few times. The chain couples TRBV6-5 to TRBJ2-7; 7 positions match TRBD1. CDR3 size: 14 residues. In germline, CDR1 is MNHEY, CDR2 SVGAGI. The junction had 7 bases not matched to a gene; V was cut back by 6 bases and J by 2 bases. CDR3 sequence (DNA): TGTGCCAGCAGCCCGACAGGGCCAACCTACGAGCAGTACTTC. This codes for CASSPTGPTYEQYF.

The chain recombines TRBV28 with TRBJ2-7; a possible D gene is TRBD2 (6 bases). The germline gives CDR1 MDHEN, CDR2 SYDVKM. The CDR3 is made up of 14 amino acids. The germline V and J ends were trimmed by 7 bases and 0 bases, with 13 bases remaining between them. CDR3 sequence: CASNLGGVSYEQYF. The DNA of the CDR3 is TGTGCCAGCAACCTCGGCGGGGTCTCCTACGAGCAGTACTTC. Filled out from reference TRBV28 and TRBJ2-7, the complete variable domain reads DVKVTQSSRYLVKRTGEKVFLECVQDMDHENMFWYRQDPGLGLRLIYFSYDVKMKEKGDIPEGYSVSREKKERFSLILESASTNQTSMYLCASNLGGVSYEQYFGPGTRLTVT.

V usage is TRBV29-1 and J usage is TRBJ1-3; no definite D call. V gave up 5 bases and J gave up 0 bases, with 14 bases separating them. Looked up from germline, CDR1 is SQVTM and CDR2 is ANQGSEA. The CDR3 loop spans 15 amino acids. CDR3 bases: TGCAGCGTTTCGGGTCTCCCCATCTCTGGAAACACCATATATTTT. It encodes CSVSGLPISGNTIYF.

This clone has just one count. An end of the junction differs from the germline gene, which may be a read error. The chain joins TRBV7-7 to TRBJ2-1, with 9 bases fitting TRBD2. CDR1 and CDR2 from the germline V gene are SSHAT and FNYEAQ (reference sequence). The CDR3 is made up of 15 amino acids. The CDR3 nucleotides are TGTGCTAGCAGCTTCGGTAGCGGGGGATACAATGAGCAGTTCTTC. Protein: CASSFGSGGYNEQFF.

V and J are TRBV28 and TRBJ1-2, with 9 bases identical to TRBD1. Germline trimming cut 4 bases from V and 8 bases from J; bases unmatched to any gene: 17. Germline CDR1 and CDR2: MDHEN and SYDVKM. The CDR3 has 17 residues. The CDR3 DNA sequence: TGTGCCAGCAGTTCCGGATCGACAGGGGGATATCTGTTGGGCTACACCTTC. Translated, it gives CASSSGSTGGYLLGYTF.

V is TRBV6-4 and J is TRBJ2-2; 9 bases match TRBD1. The CDR3 contains 13 residues. Germline V gene lookup returns CDR1 MRHNA and CDR2 SNTAGT. The V gene end was trimmed by 9 bases and the J gene end by 7 bases; junction bases not matched to a gene: 6. CDR3 coding DNA: TGTGCCAGTAAGGACAGGGGTAGCGGGGAGCTGTTTTTT. Protein sequence: CASKDRGSGELFF.

The chain employs TRBV2 and TRBJ2-5; 8 nucleotides align to TRBD1. The germline gives CDR1 SNHLY, CDR2 FYNNEI. The CDR3 runs 16 residues. The junction had 11 bases not matched to a gene; V was cut back by 2 bases and J by 6 bases. CDR3 DNA sequence: TGTGCCAGCAGTGAAAAGGGACAGGTTCGTGGCAAGACCCAGTACTTC. It encodes CASSEKGQVRGKTQYF. Full variable domain (missing parts from reference TRBV2 and TRBJ2-5): EPEVTQTPSHQVTQMGQEVILRCVPISNHLYFYWYRQILGQKVEFLVSFYNNEISEKSEIFDDQFSVERPDGSNFTLKIRSTKLEDSAMYFCASSEKGQVRGKTQYFGPGTRLLVL.

The rearrangement joins TRBV4-1 to TRBJ2-2, with D tentatively TRBD2 (5 bases). V lost 3 bases, J lost 5 bases, and 13 bases lay in between. This CDR3 spans 15 amino acids. The germline CDR1 and CDR2 sequences are MGHRA and YSYEKL. As DNA, the CDR3 is TGCGCCAGCAGCCAGAGGGCGGATATAACCGGGGAGCTGTTTTTT. Protein: CASSQRADITGELFF.

The chain joins TRBV30 to TRBJ2-2; TRBD2 agrees at 8 bases. V dropped 5 bases and J dropped 4; count of bases not matched to a gene: 9. The CDR3 length is 15 residues. Germline-derived CDR1 and CDR2 are GTSNPN and SVGIG (reference sequence). CDR3: CAWGLYRGGTGELFF. For the CDR3, the DNA is TGTGCCTGGGGGCTTTATCGGGGGGGCACCGGGGAGCTGTTTTTT.

This chain connects TRBV5-1 to TRBJ1-1; weak D call: TRBD1 (5 bases). Per the germline V gene, CDR1 is SGHRS and CDR2 is YFSETQ. The CDR3 is 16 residues long. V lost 2 bases and J 0 bases, leaving 14 bases between the germline ends. The CDR3 DNA reads TGCGCCAGCAGCTTTAGTGGACACGACATGAACACTGAAGCTTTCTTT. Residues: CASSFSGHDMNTEAFF.

The rearrangement links TRBV5-1 to TRBJ2-5; 10 bases are shared with TRBD2. The CDR3 is 15 residues long. J was trimmed by 5 bases and V by 2 bases; bases with no gene match: 6. CDR1 and CDR2 (germline): SGHRS, YFSETQ. The CDR3 is CASSFPSGGGETQYF. The CDR3 DNA follows: TGCGCCAGCAGCTTCCCTAGCGGGGGCGGGGAGACCCAGTACTTC.